The present T cell receptor beta chain was sequenced within a study of shared clonotypes between healthy human individuals (dated by TCRdb to the early 2020s). Background on the whole study: The cohort comprised two women and a few men aged 18 to 49 years. Between about 0.94 and 8.9 billion PBMCs per donor were obtained by leukapheresis. Different laboratories and diverse techniques were used to prepare libraries and sequence TCR repertoires, to increase sequencing depth and limit assay-specific biases. Blood TCR repertoires of about 5 healthy adults were deeply sequenced to estimate repertoire size and the extent of clonotype sharing between individuals. For each donor, three plates each were used for CD4 naive and CD4 memory, two plates were used for CD8 naive, and one plate was used for CD8 memory.

The donors were healthy, HIV-negative adults with no recently reported acute infections or vaccinations. All donors were Caucasian adults living in Nashville, Tennessee, USA. CD4+ T cells were enriched by magnetic negative selection, after which naive cells were positively selected on CD45RA and the negative fraction was taken as the memory subset. After blood collection by leukapheresis, PBMCs were isolated using Ficoll-Histopaque density gradient centrifugation and then cryopreserved in the vapor phase of liquid nitrogen. Purity and quantity of every magnetically sorted T cell population were checked by analytical flow cytometry. Each sorted fraction had its genomic DNA isolated and then quantified by UV absorbance on a Nanodrop 2000c. TCR CDR3 regions were amplified from genomic DNA by multiplex PCR using the deep immunoSEQ assay. Extracted genomic DNA from each cell subset was spread evenly across all wells of several immunoSEQ 96-well plates, with each plate serving as a replicate. Each replicate PCR for sorted subsets received 200 ng genomic DNA, equal to roughly 30,000 T cell genomes. Purified libraries were measured with a Qubit 3.0 fluorometer, size-checked on a Bioanalyzer 2100, and measured again with the KAPA Library Quantification kit. Every immunoSEQ 96-well plate was sequenced on a separate single-read 150-cycle Illumina NextSeq 550 flow cell. The paper's processing steps were these. Because the immunoSEQ output included only junctional sequences and no quality scores, the filtering could not be the same as the filtering used for full-length reads. To assign V/J genes and CDR3, sequences were annotated against IMGT germline references using PyIR, a Python wrapper for IgBLAST v1.9. Any read was removed if the V/J assignment was weak (E-value above 1e-6), the CDR3 was missing, or the read contained stop codons, out-of-frame junctions, or ambiguous translated residues. V3J clonotypes were defined by identical inferred V gene, J gene, and CDR3 amino acid sequence. Percentage overlap between repertoires was computed as shared unique clonotypes divided by the size of the smaller repertoire. RTK rarefaction, the Chao1 estimator, and Recon v2.1 estimates of unobserved clonotypes were used to assess repertoire richness. Generation probabilities were computed with OLGA for all TCRbeta clonotypes obtained by the gDNA method from a handful of donors. TCRdb's version of the immuneACCESS table is confined to in-frame rearrangements and falls short of the full clone set. An unresolved V gene accounts for under half of the shortfall where checked; the remainder is of unknown origin. Clonal size and the V and J genes are those of that table, whereas D and trimming came from the DNA. In all, the sample holds 400,000 to 600,000 clones, and roughly 95% of those were seen once. Of the sample, approximately 0.06% is held by the ten largest clones.

General conclusions and limits of the study: Pairwise subsampling led to the expectation that sequencing depth would affect the degree of clonotype sharing among donors. Even with the large sequencing depth, rarefaction of the sorted-subset datasets indicated that sequencing was incomplete. Because the study included a small number of donors, the genetic and exposure-history diversity represented was limited. Clonotypes shared by all four sorted-subset donors showed higher generation probabilities than non-shared clonotypes. When several donors were compared, the shared fraction of clonotypes was about 5.5% for naive CD4, approximately 3.3% for naive CD8, 2% to 2.5% for memory CD4, and approximately 0.4% for memory CD8. Sampling was restricted to blood, and TCR repertoires in tissue are likely to differ from TCR repertoires in blood. Larger estimated clonotype richness was generally found for naive subsets than for memory subsets.

CDR1 and CDR2, looked up from the germline V gene, are SGHTA and FQGTGA. The CDR3 runs 15 amino acids, cysteine and phenylalanine included. The only DNA kept is the CDR3, 45 bases in frame from the first base. Trimming at the junction amounts to 3 bases on V and 0 bases on J, and the germline ends lie 9 bases apart. As concerns this clone: Its antigen is not yet known. The input lacks base qualities; no much larger clone sits a single base away.

Here the chain combines TRBV7-3 and TRBJ2-1, with the D gene not clear enough to name. Input material: naive CD4+ T cells sorted from blood. The sample's cell subset or site, from its label and the paper: CD45RA+ positively selected. This sequence was found in a woman aged 25 to 39 in good health. The DNA is TGTGCCAGCAGCTTCCGGCGGAGCTCCTACAATGAGCAGTTCTTC. This translates into CASSFRRSSYNEQFF.